A selection of T cell receptor beta chains follows, all from one sample in a study of blood T cell repertoires in COVID-19. The assay was immunoSEQ multiplex PCR, and TCRdb's table has in-frame clones only and misses some. The table lists approximately 75,000 clones, about 83% of them singletons. The sequencing sample was made of peripheral blood. These receptors were obtained from a young man with COVID-19, enrolled during active disease. Each CDR3 is given with its conserved first and last residue. A D gene is named only where the DNA matches it firmly. Some rows mark clone size as missing; the rest say once, few, many or name a class of expanded clone.

TRBD1	16	.	TRBV29-1	TRBJ2-7	TGCAGCGTTGAAGCCGGGACAGGCCTTAGCTCCTACGAGCAGTACTTC	CSVEAGTGLSSYEQYF
.	15	.	TRBV2	TRBJ2-1	TGTGCCAGCATGGTTAGCGGAGGCTCCTACAATGAGCAGTTCTTC	CASMVSGGSYNEQFF
.	13	once	TRBV11-1	TRBJ1-4	TGTGCCAGCAGCCTCCGCGGAGATGAAAAACTGTTTTTT	CASSLRGDEKLFF
TRBD2	15	.	TRBV6-1	TRBJ2-3	TGTGCCAGCAGTGAACTAGCGGGAGGGCCAGATACGCAGTATTTT	CASSELAGGPDTQYF
TRBD2	12	.	TRBV6-6	TRBJ2-3	TGTGCCAGCAGTGGGGGGGGAGATACGCAGTATTTT	CASSGGGDTQYF
TRBD1	13	.	TRBV3-1/TRBV3-2	TRBJ1-2	TGTGCCAGCAGCGGACAGGGCTCCGGTGGCTACACCTTC	CASSGQGSGGYTF
TRBD2	14	.	TRBV24-1	TRBJ2-3	TGTGCCACCAGGGCAGCGGGACTCACAGATACGCAGTATTTT	CATRAAGLTDTQYF
.	17	.	TRBV2	TRBJ2-3	TGTGCCAGCAGTGAAGCGCTTTTTGGCGGGAAGCTAGATACGCAGTATTTT	CASSEALFGGKLDTQYF
TRBD2	15	.	TRBV28	TRBJ2-1	TGTGCCAGCAGTTTATTAGCGGGAGGTTCCAATGAGCAGTTCTTC	CASSLLAGGSNEQFF
.	15	few	TRBV7-2	TRBJ2-7	TGTGCCAGCACCGGGCGGGGTGGGGGAGCCTACGAGCAGTACTTC	CASTGRGGGAYEQYF
TRBD1	14	.	TRBV28	TRBJ1-6	TGTGCCAGCAGCCCGGACAGGTTCTATTCACCCCTCCACTTT	CASSPDRFYSPLHF
TRBD2	19	.	TRBV14	TRBJ2-2	TGTGCCAGCAGCCAAGAAGGATCTCTTGGGCTAGCGGGATCCGGGGAGCTGTTTTTT	CASSQEGSLGLAGSGELFF
.	11	.	TRBV28	TRBJ1-3	TGTGCCAGCAGTTCTCGAAACACCATATATTTT	CASSSRNTIYF
.	13	.	TRBV28	TRBJ1-3	TGTGCCAGCAGTCTCCTCTCTGGAAACACCATATATTTT	CASSLLSGNTIYF
.	14	.	TRBV7-2	TRBJ1-2	TGTGCCAGCAGCGCAGCCGGGACAATAGGTGGCTACACCTTC	CASSAAGTIGGYTF
.	14	few	TRBV15	TRBJ2-1	TGTGCCACCAGCAGGGGCCGCTCCTACAATGAGCAGTTCTTC	CATSRGRSYNEQFF
.	13	once	TRBV28	TRBJ1-2	TGTGCCAGCACCCTACGGGTGAACTATGGCTACACCTTC	CASTLRVNYGYTF
.	14	.	TRBV9	TRBJ2-3	TGTGCCAGCACGATCGGGTTGGGCACAGATACGCAGTATTTT	CASTIGLGTDTQYF
TRBD2	13	.	TRBV7-9	TRBJ2-3	TGTGCCAGCAGCTTTAGCGGGAGTGATACGCAGTATTTT	CASSFSGSDTQYF
TRBD1	14	.	TRBV9	TRBJ1-5	TGTGCCAGCGGACGACAGGGGGCTGATCAGCCCCAGCATTTT	CASGRQGADQPQHF
.	17	.	TRBV4-1	TRBJ2-6	TGCGCCAGCAGCCAAGATCGGAGGGGCTCTGGGGCCAACGTCCTGACTTTC	CASSQDRRGSGANVLTF
.	14	.	TRBV27	TRBJ1-6	TGTGCCAGCAGTTTACGGCGGAATAATTCACCCCTCCACTTT	CASSLRRNNSPLHF
.	15	.	TRBV3-1/TRBV3-2	TRBJ2-2	TGTGCCAGCAGCCAAGGGACAGCGAACACCGGGGAGCTGTTTTTT	CASSQGTANTGELFF
TRBD2	13	.	TRBV10-1	TRBJ2-7	TGCGCCAGCAGTCTAGCGGGAACCTACGAGCAGTACTTC	CASSLAGTYEQYF
.	17	.	TRBV7-7	TRBJ2-1	TGTGCTAGCAGCTTGGGAATCGGGGTCTCAAGAGGAAATGAGCAGTTCTTC	CASSLGIGVSRGNEQFF
TRBD1	16	.	TRBV11-2	TRBJ1-1	TGTGCCAGCAGCCAGAGGGGGACAGGTCCGAACACTGAAGCTTTCTTT	CASSQRGTGPNTEAFF
TRBD1	14	few	TRBV27	TRBJ1-6	TGTGCCAGCAGTCCCGGGACAGTGGGATCACCCCTCCACTTT	CASSPGTVGSPLHF
TRBD2	14	.	TRBV5-8	TRBJ2-7	TGTGCCAGCAGCCGGACTAGCGGAAACTACGAGCAGTACTTC	CASSRTSGNYEQYF
TRBD2	15	once	TRBV19	TRBJ2-1	TGTGCCAGTAGGGTCACTAGCGGTTCCTACAATGAGCAGTTCTTC	CASRVTSGSYNEQFF
.	16	once	TRBV19	TRBJ1-2	TGTGCCAGTAGTACCGGTTGGGGGGGCGAGGACTATGGCTACACCTTC	CASSTGWGGEDYGYTF
TRBD1	15	.	TRBV3-1/TRBV3-2	TRBJ2-7	TGTGCCAGCAGCCCGAGGACAGGGGACTTTTACGAGCAGTACTTC	CASSPRTGDFYEQYF
.	13	.	TRBV6-5	TRBJ2-7	TGTGCCAGCAGTTACGGCAGAACCTACGAGCAGTACTTC	CASSYGRTYEQYF
TRBD1	16	.	TRBV6-8	TRBJ1-2	TGTGCCAACGTTACAGGGGTAAAGGGTCGTAACTATGGCTACACCTTC	CANVTGVKGRNYGYTF
TRBD2	14	.	TRBV6-6	TRBJ2-1	TGTGCCAGCAGTACCAAGCGGGAGAGCAATGAGCAGTTCTTC	CASSTKRESNEQFF
TRBD2	18	few	TRBV6-1	TRBJ2-3	TGTGCCAGCAGTGAACTCCCTGAGGGGACTAGCGGTGCAGATACGCAGTATTTT	CASSELPEGTSGADTQYF
TRBD2	15	.	TRBV5-1	TRBJ2-1	TGCGCCAGCAGCCCGTGGACTAGCGGTAACAATGAGCAGTTCTTC	CASSPWTSGNNEQFF
.	14	.	TRBV4-2	TRBJ1-3	TGTGCCAGCAGCCCTCTAGGGGCTGGAAACACCATATATTTT	CASSPLGAGNTIYF
.	16	.	TRBV7-2	TRBJ2-1	TGTGCCAGCAGCCCCAGTTCCCAGGGGCGGAAGAATGAGCAGTTCTTC	CASSPSSQGRKNEQFF
.	14	.	TRBV10-2	TRBJ2-7	TGCGCCAGCAGTGAAAGGACACGCACCTACGAGCAGTACTTC	CASSERTRTYEQYF
.	13	.	TRBV20-1	TRBJ1-1	TGCAGTGCTAGTCAGGTCATGGGCACTGAAGCTTTCTTT	CSASQVMGTEAFF
.	14	.	TRBV7-2	TRBJ1-1	TGTGCCAGCAGCTTAGCCCCGGGAAACACTGAAGCTTTCTTT	CASSLAPGNTEAFF
.	13	.	TRBV27	TRBJ1-1	TGTGCCACCTGGGAGCGGGGGAACACTGAAGCTTTCTTT	CATWERGNTEAFF
.	13	.	TRBV9	TRBJ1-1	TGTGCCAGCAGCGTAGTCACAGATGCTGAAGCTTTCTTT	CASSVVTDAEAFF
TRBD1	14	.	TRBV3-1/TRBV3-2	TRBJ2-7	TGTGCCAGCAGCACAGGGGCCTCCTCCTACGAGCAGTACTTC	CASSTGASSYEQYF
.	13	.	TRBV12-3/TRBV12-4	TRBJ2-7	TGTGCCAGCAGCGAGGGTATTTCCTACGAGCAGTACTTC	CASSEGISYEQYF
TRBD2	15	.	TRBV19	TRBJ2-5	TGTGCCAGTAGCCCCGGAATAGCGGGAACGGAGACCCAGTACTTC	CASSPGIAGTETQYF
.	16	.	TRBV7-9	TRBJ2-2	TGTGCCAGCAGCTTAGGCGGAGGGTCGAACACCGGGGAGCTGTTTTTT	CASSLGGGSNTGELFF
.	14	once	TRBV19	TRBJ2-4	TGTGCCAGTAGTAAGGGGCAGGGGATATACATTCAGTACTTC	CASSKGQGIYIQYF
TRBD1	14	.	TRBV24-1	TRBJ1-2	TGTGCCACCAGTGAAGAGGACAGGGGCTATGGCTACACCTTC	CATSEEDRGYGYTF
.	16	.	TRBV4-2	TRBJ1-3	TGTGCCAGCAGCCAAGAAGTTCGGGGGGCCCGAAACACCATATATTTT	CASSQEVRGARNTIYF
.	14	.	TRBV3-1/TRBV3-2	TRBJ2-7	TGTGCCAGCAGCCAAGTAGAATTGTCCTACGAGCAGTACTTC	CASSQVELSYEQYF
.	15	.	TRBV9	TRBJ1-3	TGTGCCAGCAGCCCCCCACCGGGATCTGGAAACACCATATATTTT	CASSPPPGSGNTIYF
.	11	.	TRBV20-1	TRBJ2-3	TGCAGTGCTCGAAAACTAGATACGCAGTATTTT	CSARKLDTQYF
TRBD1	13	.	TRBV27	TRBJ1-5	TGTGCCAGCAGTCCCCGACAGGGCCAGCCCCAGCATTTT	CASSPRQGQPQHF
.	14	few	TRBV6-5	TRBJ1-2	TGTGCCAGCAGTCCATCTAGGAGCTCCTATGGCTACACCTTC	CASSPSRSSYGYTF